This T cell receptor beta chain was obtained from a study of T cells expressing NK-cell markers. Study outcomes and limitations: CD8+ T cells in over 5 donors included dominant NKG2C+ clonotypes at 1.0-7.0%. The CD3+CD56-NKG2C+ fraction was also led by these clonotypes in a handful of donors.

Production of TCR beta cDNA relied on 5'RACE template switching with UMIs. No DNA is given; TCRdb re-called the 5' RACE reads and lists each CDR3 protein once. Its table records about 300,000 distinct CDR3 sequences. The CDR3 runs to 14 residues. Details on this clonotype: What it binds is not known.

Sequencing was performed on blood T cells: a sorted CD56 or NKG2C T cell subset, CD4+ or CD8+ T cells, or bulk PBMC T cells (not recorded which). The genes are TRBV21-1 and TRBJ2-3; TCRdb returns TRBD1, unconfirmable since there is no DNA. TRBV21-1 counts as a pseudogene. This receptor was obtained from a woman aged 18 to 75 in good health. CDR3 in amino acids: CASSRSGLGDTQYF.